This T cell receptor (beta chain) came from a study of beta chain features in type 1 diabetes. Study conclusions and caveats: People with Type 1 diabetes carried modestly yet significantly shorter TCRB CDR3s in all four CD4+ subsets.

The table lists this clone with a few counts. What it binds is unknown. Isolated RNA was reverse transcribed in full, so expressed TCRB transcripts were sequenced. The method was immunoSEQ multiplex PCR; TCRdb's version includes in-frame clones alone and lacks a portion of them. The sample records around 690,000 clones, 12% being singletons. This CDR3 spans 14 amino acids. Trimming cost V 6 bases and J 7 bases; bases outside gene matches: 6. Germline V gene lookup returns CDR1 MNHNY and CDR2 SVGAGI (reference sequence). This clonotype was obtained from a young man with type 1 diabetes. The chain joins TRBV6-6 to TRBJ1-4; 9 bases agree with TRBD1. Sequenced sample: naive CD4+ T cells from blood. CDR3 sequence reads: CASRVGTGSEKLFF. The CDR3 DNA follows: TGTGCCAGCAGGGTCGGGACAGGGAGTGAAAAACTGTTTTTT.